This TCR beta chain was obtained from a study of post-analysis software for immune sequencing data (dated by TCRdb to the mid-2010s). Notes on the research overall: The recorded disease courses included relapsing-remitting, secondary progressive and progressive-relapsing multiple sclerosis, and some patients had no subtype annotation. The patient repertoires were set against eleven to twelve previously published healthy control repertoires from donors whose ages ranged from roughly 6 to 27 years. A subset of samples was prepared in parallel using single-end sample barcoding, then pooled and co-amplified after Illumina adapter ligation.

To demonstrate the VDJtools post-analysis software, TCR beta repertoires were profiled from the peripheral blood of roughly 12 young patients with multiple sclerosis. The multiple sclerosis patients were children and adolescents between about 6 and 16 years of age. Receptor libraries were prepared by PCR. The reads were generated on an Illumina HiSeq 2500. Unique molecular identifiers were incorporated into TCR beta cDNA libraries to reduce PCR and sequencing biases. Every 1 to 10 million input T cells yielded approximately 500,000 cDNA molecules, meaning each molecule approximated one T cell. The patient libraries were prepared and sequenced with the same protocol used for the earlier healthy control dataset. Within a given batch, samples were prepared together, multiplexed and sequenced on the same HiSeq lane. Per the original workflow: Raw barcoded reads were processed with MIGEC, and single-read molecular identifier groups were discarded before consensus assembly and CDR3 extraction. VDJtools was used for post-analysis of the clonotype tables, with diversity normalized by down-sampling every dataset to the smallest sample size. To correct batch-related cross-sample contamination, repertoire overlap clustering matched CDR3 amino acid sequences but not nucleotide sequences. TCRdb handled the public reads itself, with Q25 trimming in fastp and clone calling in MiXCR, and kept productive beta chains. Here each entry gathers all rows of one CDR3 protein and keeps the most common genes and DNA. TCRdb, rather than the study authors, made the V and J calls. The sample includes hundreds of thousands of distinct CDR3 sequences, with 25% to 30% observed a single time. Roughly 0.53% of the sample is in the top ten clones.

This clonotype was observed many times. This receptor's antigen is unknown. One base away there is no much larger clone; base qualities are not given. Broader findings and caveats from the paper: Compared with controls, multiple sclerosis patients had significantly lower normalized Chao1 diversity, a finding suggesting substantial peripheral T-cell clonal expansion. Strong co-clustering of samples prepared in the same batch was shown by direct clustering with F measure, prompting a batch-effect correction. Patients showed significantly higher frequencies than controls for roughly five TRBV segments, among them TRBV5-6, TRBV5-1 and TRBV20-1. The control group was slightly older than the multiple sclerosis patient group.

The CDR3 sequence holds 15 residues, the cysteine and phenylalanine included. Only the CDR3 portion is preserved as DNA: 45 bases, with reading frame beginning at the first base. The trim is 6 bases for V and 5 bases for J, with a gap of 21 bases between the germline ends. Taken from the germline V gene (reference sequence), the CDR1 and CDR2 loops are DFQATT and SNEGSKA. Sample: blood. The chain uses TRBV20-1 and TRBJ2-3, with TRBD1 tentatively as D gene (6 bases match). This receptor was identified in a girl between 10 and 17 years old with multiple sclerosis. The sequenced DNA is TGCAGTGCCCCCCGAAGGGACACCCTATTAGATACGCAGTATTTT. Its translation reads: CSAPRRDTLLDTQYF.